This T cell receptor beta chain was identified in a study of cytomegalovirus exposure and HLA in healthy donors. Overall study findings and caveats: The analysis excluded some indistinguishable V segments, including TRBV6-2 and TRBV6-3. An observed cluster of highly shared sequence variants was recorded as a likely sequencing artifact.

To note about this clone: Its specificity is not known. Its ends do not fully match the called genes, so a read error is possible.

This CDR3 contains 12 residues. Looked up from germline, CDR1 is SEHNR and CDR2 is FQNEAQ (reference sequence). Both 60 Vbeta primers and 13 Jbeta primers went into the PCR. Only in-frame clones appear in the TCRdb table, and some are missing; sequencing was by immunoSEQ multiplex PCR. The repertoire holds under 200,000 clones, 84% seen once, with around 0.26% in the top ten. This chain connects TRBV7-9 to TRBJ1-4; D is uncertain. The sequencing input was PBMCs. The sequence derives from a boy younger than 18 in good health and CMV-seronegative. For the CDR3, the DNA is TGTTCCAGCAGCTTATGGGCAGAAGGACTGTTTTTT. Translating it yields CSSSLWAEGLFF.